Presented here are 16 T cell receptor beta chains from one specimen sequenced in a study of beta chain features in type 1 diabetes. Expressed TCRB transcripts were sequenced because the isolated RNA had all been reverse transcribed beforehand. The method was immunoSEQ multiplex PCR; TCRdb's version includes in-frame clones alone and lacks a portion of them. The table includes 850,000 to 900,000 clones, roughly a sixth detected once. Sequenced sample: naive CD4+ T cells from blood. The receptors originated from a woman under 30 in good health.

This clone was counted only a few times. V and J are TRBV6-6 and TRBJ2-3; 10 bases match TRBD2. Germline V lookup: CDR1 MNHNY, CDR2 SVGAGI (reference sequence). The CDR3 totals 13 residues. After removal of 0 bases from V and 15 bases from J, the junction contained 6 bases not matched to a gene. This CDR3 is CASSYSTSGAEYF. CDR3 DNA: TGTGCCAGCAGTTACTCTACTAGCGGGGCTGAATATTTT.

As regards this clone: Other nucleotide sequences in the sample specify the same CDR3. The chain joins TRBV6-5 to TRBJ1-1; D possibly corresponds to TRBD1 (6 bases). The CDR3 is made up of 15 amino acids. Trimming removed 0 bases from V and 3 bases from J, with 11 bases in between. CDR1 and CDR2 from the germline V gene are MNHEY and SVGAGI. CDR3: CASSYSIAGDTEAFF. In nucleotides, the CDR3 is TGTGCCAGCAGTTACTCGATCGCAGGGGACACTGAAGCTTTCTTT.

This chain links TRBV28 with TRBJ1-2; 8 bases line up with TRBD1. Trimming at V came to 6 bases and at J to 7 bases, leaving 4 bases not matched to a gene. The CDR3 length is 12 residues. In germline, CDR1 is MDHEN, CDR2 SYDVKM. In DNA form, the CDR3 reads TGTGCCAGCAGGACGACAGGGGTTGGCTACACCTTC. Protein sequence: CASRTTGVGYTF.

This clone has a handful of counts. This chain connects TRBV2 to TRBJ1-2; D gene ambiguous. The V and J ends lost 9 bases and 0 bases respectively, with 14 bases between them. Per the germline V gene, CDR1 is SNHLY and CDR2 is FYNNEI. CDR3 size: 14 residues. The CDR3: CASNPRSANYGYTF. CDR3 DNA: TGTGCCAGTAACCCTAGGTCAGCTAACTATGGCTACACCTTC.

This clone was counted a few times. The chain employs TRBV28 and TRBJ1-2, with a tentative D call TRBD1 (6 bases). The V and J ends lost 6 bases and 2 bases respectively, with 10 bases between them. Germline assignment: CDR1 MDHEN and CDR2 SYDVKM. CDR3 length: 13 residues. The CDR3 region is CASRRGQNYGYTF. CDR3 sequence (DNA): TGTGCCAGCAGACGTGGACAGAACTATGGCTACACCTTC.

This clone was observed a few times. The chain joins TRBV28 to TRBJ2-7; D may correspond to TRBD1 or TRBD2 (5 bases each). The CDR3 extends over 14 amino acids. The V gene lost 10 bases and the J gene lost 1 base, with 17 bases spanning the gap. Germline lookup yields CDR1 MDHEN and CDR2 SYDVKM. DNA of the CDR3: TGTGCCACCGTGCCGGGGACCACTTCCTACGAGCAGTACTTC. Translation gives CATVPGTTSYEQYF.

The genes are TRBV27 and TRBJ2-1; D might be TRBD2 (5 bases). The CDR3 is 15 amino acids. Looked up from germline, CDR1 is MNHEY and CDR2 is SMNVEV (reference sequence). The V end lost 0 bases, the J end lost 12 bases, and 18 bases lay between the germline ends. CDR3 sequence: CASSLSSGLGSTQFF. Here the CDR3 DNA reads TGTGCCAGCAGTTTATCGAGCGGTCTTGGTAGCACGCAGTTCTTC.

The chain combines TRBV10-2 with TRBJ2-1; tentatively, D is TRBD1 or TRBD2 (6 bases each). The CDR3 runs 15 residues. The germline CDR1 and CDR2 sequences are WSHSY and SAAADI. Between the trimmed V and J ends, which lost 1 base and 5 bases, there was a span of 12 bases. The CDR3 loop is CASSEWGAGHNEQFF. The CDR3 bases are TGCGCCAGCAGTGAGTGGGGGGCCGGTCACAATGAGCAGTTCTTC.

The table lists this clone with a few counts. V is TRBV18 and J is TRBJ2-7; 14 positions match TRBD2. There are 20 residues in the CDR3. The germline V gene has CDR1 KGHSH and CDR2 LQKENI. The J segment lost 0 bases and the V segment lost 6 bases, leaving 16 bases of the junction unmatched. CDR3 protein: CASSPGLAGAEGISSYEQYF. The CDR3 region has the DNA TGTGCCAGCTCCCCGGGACTAGCGGGAGCCGAAGGAATAAGCTCCTACGAGCAGTACTTC.

This clone was recorded a few times. CDR3 residues: CASSTDRNTEAFF. CDR3 DNA: TGTGCCAGCAGCACCGACAGGAACACTGAAGCTTTCTTT. The rearrangement links TRBV11-2 to TRBJ1-1; tentative D call: TRBD1 (5 bases). Trimming removed 5 bases at V and 1 base at J, with 8 bases between. The germline V gene encodes CDR1 SGHAT and CDR2 FQNNGV. This CDR3 is 13 amino acids long.

The chain carries TRBV19 and TRBJ2-3, with D possibly being TRBD1 (6 bases). Looked up from germline, CDR1 is LNHDA and CDR2 is SQIVND (reference sequence). Trimming took off 7 bases at V and 9 bases at J, with 26 bases between the two ends. The CDR3 spans 16 residues. This CDR3 reads CASTPEAGASGGTQYF. CDR3 nucleotides: TGTGCCAGTACACCAGAGGCAGGGGCGTCGGGTGGCACGCAGTATTTT. The variable domain in full, with the rest retrieved from reference TRBV19 and TRBJ2-3, is DGGITQSPKYLFRKEGQNVTLSCEQNLNHDAMYWYRQDPGQGLRLIYYSQIVNDFQKGDIAEGYSVSREKKESFPLTVTSAQKNPTAFYLCASTPEAGASGGTQYFGPGTRLTVL.

This clone has just one count. The CDR3 loop is CASSPPTGGYGYTF. CDR3 sequence (DNA): TGTGCCAGCTCACCGCCCACGGGGGGCTATGGCTACACCTTC. This chain joins TRBV18 and TRBJ1-2; TRBD1 might be the D (5 bases). The V end lost 3 bases, the J end lost 4 bases, and 12 bases lay between the germline ends. The CDR3 runs to 14 residues. Germline CDR1 is KGHSH and CDR2 is LQKENI.

The CDR3 reads CASSLVLAGGSYEQYF. The CDR3 DNA follows: TGTGCCAGCAGCTTAGTACTAGCGGGAGGATCTTACGAGCAGTACTTC. The rearrangement joins TRBV7-2 to TRBJ2-7; TRBD2 matches at 12 bases. Germline V gene lookup returns CDR1 SGHTA and CDR2 FQGNSA. Trimming took 1 base from V and 4 from J; bases not matched to a gene: 5. The CDR3 length is 16 residues.

This CDR3 reads CASSTGVKQFF. Here the CDR3 DNA reads TGTGCCAGCAGCACCGGGGTAAAGCAGTTCTTC. This sequence joins TRBV14 and TRBJ2-1, with D possibly TRBD2 on 5 matching bases. The CDR3 is 11 amino acids. V was cut by 5 bases and J by 11 bases, with 10 bases left in between. Germline V gene data show CDR1 as SGHDN and CDR2 as FVKESK.

V usage is TRBV4-2 and J usage is TRBJ2-1; D gene uncertain. The CDR3 is made up of 16 amino acids. CDR1 is LGHNA, CDR2 YNFKEQ, per germline. Trimming took 0 bases from V and 3 from J, leaving 12 bases between them. The DNA for the CDR3 is TGTGCCAGCAGCCAAGATAAAACGGATGGCTACAATGAGCAGTTCTTC. It encodes CASSQDKTDGYNEQFF.

This clone occurred a few times. The chain has TRBV6-5 and TRBJ2-5; no clear D gene. V lost 5 bases and J 3 bases, leaving 13 bases between the germline ends. Germline CDR1 and CDR2: MNHEY and SVGAGI. This CDR3 is built from 14 residues. CDR3 coding DNA: TGTGCCAGCAGTACGGGCACAGCGAAAGAGACCCAGTACTTC. Encoded protein: CASSTGTAKETQYF.